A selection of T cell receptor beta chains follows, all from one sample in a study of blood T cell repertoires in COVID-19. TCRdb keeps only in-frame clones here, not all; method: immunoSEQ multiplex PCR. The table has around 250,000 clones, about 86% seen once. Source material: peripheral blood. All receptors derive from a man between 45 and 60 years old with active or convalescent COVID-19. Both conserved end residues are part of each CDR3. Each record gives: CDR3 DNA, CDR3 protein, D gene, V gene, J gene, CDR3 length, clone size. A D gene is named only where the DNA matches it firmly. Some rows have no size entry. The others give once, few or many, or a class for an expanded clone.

TGTGCCAGCAGCCAGGGGAGGTCCCCAGGTACGCAGTATTTT,CASSQGRSPGTQYF,NA,TRBV4-2,TRBJ2-3,14,NA
TGCGCCAGCAGCTTGGCTGAGGGACTTGAAGCTTTCTTT,CASSLAEGLEAFF,NA,TRBV5-1,TRBJ1-1,13,NA
TGCAGCGTGGCAGGACAGGGGGCGGTGCAAGCTTTCTTT,CSVAGQGAVQAFF,TRBD1,TRBV29-1,TRBJ1-1,13,NA
TGTGCCAGCAGTTCGAGCGTGGCAGGGGATACGCAGTATTTT,CASSSSVAGDTQYF,NA,TRBV28,TRBJ2-3,14,NA
TGCGCCAGCAGCCAAGATTTGGGCCCGGGAAGTGGAAACACCATATATTTT,CASSQDLGPGSGNTIYF,NA,TRBV4-3,TRBJ1-3,17,NA
TGTGCCAGCAGCTTAGACAGGGGATCCGCAGATACGCAGTATTTT,CASSLDRGSADTQYF,TRBD1,TRBV7-3,TRBJ2-3,15,NA
TGTGCCAGCAGGTGGACAGTGGACTCTGGAAACACCATATATTTT,CASRWTVDSGNTIYF,NA,TRBV6-5,TRBJ1-3,15,NA
TGTGCCAGCAGTTTCGGGGGGCGTAACTATGGCTACACCTTC,CASSFGGRNYGYTF,NA,TRBV27,TRBJ1-2,14,NA
TGCGCCAGCAGCATTTCAGGGGGCTTTAATGAAAAACTGTTTTTT,CASSISGGFNEKLFF,TRBD1,TRBV5-1,TRBJ1-4,15,NA
TGCGCCAGCAGCTTAACAGGGGGCGAAGGTCAGCCCCAGCATTTT,CASSLTGGEGQPQHF,TRBD1,TRBV5-1,TRBJ1-5,15,NA
TGTGCCAGCAGCCAACTAGCGGGAGGTCACAATGAGCAGTTCTTC,CASSQLAGGHNEQFF,TRBD2,TRBV11-2,TRBJ2-1,15,NA
TGTGCCAGCAGGCCTGGGAGTAACTATGGCTACACCTTC,CASRPGSNYGYTF,NA,TRBV27,TRBJ1-2,13,NA
TGTGCCAGCAGGTCGACAGGGTATAACACTGAAGCTTTCTTT,CASRSTGYNTEAFF,TRBD1,TRBV27,TRBJ1-1,14,NA
TGTGCCAGCAGCTGGGACAGGGCGGGGGAAAAACTGTTTTTT,CASSWDRAGEKLFF,TRBD1,TRBV13,TRBJ1-4,14,NA
TGTGCCAGCAGCATCGGGACAGGGGGAGATACGCAGTATTTT,CASSIGTGGDTQYF,TRBD1,TRBV5-5,TRBJ2-3,14,NA
TGTGCCAGCAGTGGGTATAGGGGCCGGTCCTACGAGCAGTACTTC,CASSGYRGRSYEQYF,NA,TRBV2,TRBJ2-7,15,NA
TGTGCCAGCACCTTTGGAGTCGGGAGGAACACTGAAGCTTTCTTT,CASTFGVGRNTEAFF,NA,TRBV2,TRBJ1-1,15,NA
TGTGCCAGCAGCTCGACGTGGGGGGGGAAGGGAGAGACCCAGTACTTC,CASSSTWGGKGETQYF,TRBD2,TRBV7-2,TRBJ2-5,16,NA
TGTGCCAGCAGCTTAGTCGGGGGGGCTTACGAGCAGTACTTC,CASSLVGGAYEQYF,TRBD2,TRBV11-2,TRBJ2-7,14,NA
TGTGCCAGCAGCTTCGGTCGGGCGGGGGTAACAGATACGCAGTATTTT,CASSFGRAGVTDTQYF,TRBD2,TRBV11-3,TRBJ2-3,16,once
TGCGCCAGCAGCACCCGAGGACATCTAGGTACGCAGTATTTT,CASSTRGHLGTQYF,NA,TRBV4-1,TRBJ2-3,14,NA
TGCAGCGTTGCAACTGAGTATTTGAACACTGAAGCTTTCTTT,CSVATEYLNTEAFF,NA,TRBV29-1,TRBJ1-1,14,NA
TGTGCCAGCAGCTTACGGGGGGCGGGGAGCACTGAAGCTTTCTTT,CASSLRGAGSTEAFF,NA,TRBV13,TRBJ1-1,15,NA
TGTGCCAGCAGCCCCGCCGGGACTAGCGGGGGCGAGCAGTACTTC,CASSPAGTSGGEQYF,TRBD2,TRBV7-2,TRBJ2-7,15,NA
TGTGCCAGCAGTTACCCCGCAGGGGAAGCTTTCTTT,CASSYPAGEAFF,NA,TRBV6-2/TRBV6-3,TRBJ1-1,12,NA
TGCGCCAGCAGCCCCGGACAGGGGGGTGACCTTGGGGAGCTGTTTTTT,CASSPGQGGDLGELFF,TRBD1,TRBV4-1,TRBJ2-2,16,NA